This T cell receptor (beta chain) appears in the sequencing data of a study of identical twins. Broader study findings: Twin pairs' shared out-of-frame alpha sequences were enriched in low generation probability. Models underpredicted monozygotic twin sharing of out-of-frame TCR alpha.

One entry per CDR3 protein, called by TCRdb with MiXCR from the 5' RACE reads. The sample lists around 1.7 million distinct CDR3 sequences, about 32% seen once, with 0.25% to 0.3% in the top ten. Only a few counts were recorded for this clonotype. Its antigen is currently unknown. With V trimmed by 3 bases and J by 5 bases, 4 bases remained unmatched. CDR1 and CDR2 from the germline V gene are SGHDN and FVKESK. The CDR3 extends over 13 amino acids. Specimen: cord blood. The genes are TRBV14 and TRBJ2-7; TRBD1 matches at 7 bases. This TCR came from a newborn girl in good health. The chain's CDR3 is CASSHEGADEQYF. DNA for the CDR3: TGTGCCAGCAGCCACGAGGGGGCCGACGAGCAGTACTTC.